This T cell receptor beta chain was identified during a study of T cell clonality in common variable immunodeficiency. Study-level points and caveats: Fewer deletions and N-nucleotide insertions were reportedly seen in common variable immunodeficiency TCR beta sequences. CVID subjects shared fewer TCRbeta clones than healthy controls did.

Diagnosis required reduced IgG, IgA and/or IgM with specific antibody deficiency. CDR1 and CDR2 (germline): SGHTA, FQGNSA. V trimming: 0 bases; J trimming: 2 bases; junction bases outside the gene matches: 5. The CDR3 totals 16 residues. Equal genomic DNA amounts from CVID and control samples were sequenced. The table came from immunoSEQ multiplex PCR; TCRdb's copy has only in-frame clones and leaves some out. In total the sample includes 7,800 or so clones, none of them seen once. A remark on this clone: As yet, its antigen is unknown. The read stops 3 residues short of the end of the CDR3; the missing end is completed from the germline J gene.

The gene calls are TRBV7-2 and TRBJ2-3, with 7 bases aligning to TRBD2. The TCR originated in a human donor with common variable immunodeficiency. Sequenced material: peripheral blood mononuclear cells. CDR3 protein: CASSLAGGSDTDTQYF. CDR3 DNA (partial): TGTGCCAGCAGCTTAGCGGGCGGGAGTGACACAGATACG.